This TCR beta chain was sequenced for a study of blood T cells in healthy people across ages. Then a second PCR, running roughly 7 to 11 cycles, was carried out with a sample-barcoded 5' primer and a J-beta primer mix. One entry per CDR3 protein results from TCRdb running MiXCR on the 5' RACE reads. This sample yields about 680,000 distinct CDR3 sequences, of which around 49% are seen a single time; under 35% belongs to the top ten. Losses at the gene ends were 3 bases for V and 8 bases for J; bases not matched to a gene: 7. Germline V lookup: CDR1 DFQATT, CDR2 SNEGSKA (reference sequence). The CDR3 has 14 residues.

The sequence was obtained from a woman aged 55-70 years in good health. The gene calls are TRBV20-1 and TRBJ1-4, with 9 bases that match TRBD1. The material sequenced was blood. The CDR3 sequence: CSARDGTGYEKLFF. The CDR3, as DNA: TGCAGTGCTAGGGACGGGACAGGGTACGAAAAACTGTTTTTT.